This T cell receptor beta chain came from a study of cytomegalovirus exposure and HLA in healthy donors (TCRdb year 2017). With respect to the entire study: An earlier analysis of some 600 of the donors reported about 260 Gb of sequence data and around 120 million unique TCR beta sequences obtained from some 200 million T cells. An early release covering roughly 600 HLA-typed donors comprised approximately 290 gigabases of sequencing data and approximately 80 million unique TCR sequences. Of the 350 to 450 genotyped donors, 75% to 85% were placed in the genetic ancestry cluster associated with self-reported Caucasian donors. The study aimed to test whether cataloging public T cell receptors could reveal signatures of past pathogen exposure. Using immunosequencing, the study profiled T cell repertoires from about 650 subjects and related those repertoires to cytomegalovirus serostatus. A separate validation cohort of 90 to 150 different subjects was used in addition to the roughly 700-subject first cohort. To predict cytomegalovirus infection status, the study combined high-throughput TCR immunosequencing, statistical association of individual TCRs with disease status, and machine learning. A later analysis re-examined previously published TCR beta repertoires from about 700 donors and added high-resolution HLA genotyping to investigate patterns of TCR occurrence. The later analysis used no new phenotypic data to find candidate immune exposures, relying instead on TCR beta sequences and their occurrence across donors. An earlier analysis of approximately 580 of the donors used high-throughput TCR beta sequencing to judge whether each TCR beta V gene segment behaved as functional or pseudogenic. Donor age, sex, ethnicity and CMV serostatus were compiled together with the repertoire data. In a later genetic analysis, genome-wide SNP genotypes for about three fifths of the roughly 670 donors were used, and that subset was treated as a discovery cohort. All discovery cohort repertoires had been generated on a single sequencing platform. Both class I and class II loci were covered by HLA typing, at four-digit resolution. Typing coverage differed by locus: A, B, C, DRB1 and DQB1 were typed in roughly 620-640 donors, DQA1 in approximately 520, DPA1 in over 600, and DPB1 in approximately 450. A few DR-DQ haplotypes were treated as single units for association and clustering because of strong linkage in the cohort. Across 398 genotyped donors of the cohort, an average of approximately 200,000 unique TCR beta nucleotide sequences per donor were sequenced, and roughly 17% of those sequences were non-productive.

The library was made by the immunoSEQ multiplex PCR assay. For the multiplex PCR, a mixture combining 60 forward primers for TCR Vbeta segments and 13 reverse primers for TCR Jbeta segments was used. A multiplex PCR assay on genomic DNA amplified the CDR3 region of rearranged TCR beta genes. On the Illumina HiSeq System, the amplified TCR beta libraries were sequenced as 87-base-pair reads. On the authors' methods: In a later analysis, 77 million or so unique TCR beta chains were counted across the roughly 610 repertoires, and approximately 11 million of these chains were shared by at least two donors. A nearest-neighbor algorithm error-corrected the raw reads and collapsed the reads into unique sequences, merging closely related sequences to remove PCR and sequencing errors. CDR3 sequences were aligned to IMGT reference sequences to assign V, D and J gene segments. For a sequence to be retained, a match of at least six nucleotides was required to both a V gene segment and a J gene segment. Rearrangements were classified as productive when the CDR3 lacked stop codons and remained in frame with V and J, and all other rearrangements were classified as non-productive. CDR3 was defined by IMGT convention, running from the second conserved V-encoded cysteine to the conserved J-encoded phenylalanine. The earlier analysis of roughly 590 of the donors excluded sequences that lacked an unambiguous match to a single V gene segment. In an earlier analysis of 450 to 700 of the donors, V segments were called functional above 56.7% productive rearrangements and were called segregating when the between-donor standard deviation exceeded 5%. A statistical classification framework was built for diagnosing cytomegalovirus status from the catalog of TCR beta chain sequences. A later analysis assigned V and J genes by comparing TCR nucleotide sequences with IMGT/GENE-DB human TR gene sequences. Using the TCRdist pipeline, a later analysis assigned CDR3 sequences along with most-parsimonious VDJ recombination scenarios. In a later analysis, each TCR beta chain was defined by its CDR3 amino acid sequence together with its V-gene family, and reads without a unique V-gene family were excluded. A later analysis removed over 500 highly shared, low-generation-probability nucleotide sequences to deal with suspected cross-contamination and a sequencing artifact. A later analysis calculated a clonal expansion index for each public chain from normalized within-repertoire ranks of inferred template counts. Generation probabilities in a later analysis came from a VDJ recombination model fitted to out-of-frame rearrangements, and those results were checked against IGoR. In a later analysis, TCR-TCR, TCR-HLA and TCR-CMV co-occurrence was scored with hypergeometric tests, and a repertoire-size bias correction was applied to TCR pairs. False discovery rates were estimated in a later analysis by permuting HLA or CMV assignments 20 times. In a later analysis, co-occurring TCRs were grouped using DBSCAN, with TCRdist sequence similarity added in when clustering inside HLA-allele-positive subsets. Repertoires with fewer than 30,000 or more than 120,000 public chains, plus five repertoires with anomalous nucleotide sharing, were excluded from co-occurrence clustering. In its TCRdb copy, this immuneACCESS table keeps in-frame sequences only and misses some clones. Where compared with another copy, unresolved V genes explain less than half of these, and the others have no known cause. V, J and clone size derive from that table, while D and trimming were established from the DNA sequence. This sample has some 97,000 clones in its table, and 70% to 80% of those were observed once. Clones ranked in the top ten supply 4.5% to 5% of the sample.

In total, 500 to 700 healthy bone marrow donors made up the cohort. All cohort members were sampled while nominally healthy, although unrecorded immune exposures were likely present. The donor was CMV seropositive and belonged to the group of 250 to 350 seropositive cohort members. A peripheral blood sample was collected from each donor, and TCR beta sequencing was performed on peripheral blood mononuclear cells. Genomic DNA extraction from the blood cell samples was performed with the Qiagen DNeasy Blood Extraction Kit. General study outcomes and caveats: The authors suggested that the approach could potentially be generalized to other disease states and immunological phenotypes. Sequencing depth was assumed to be roughly uniform across donors in the presence/absence analyses, though that assumption may not hold. Most TCR sequences were observed very rarely across donors, whereas some public TCRs were present in many individuals. Linkage disequilibrium might explain the correlated functional status among segregating V segments, but an unknown experimental factor could not be ruled out. In an earlier analysis of 587 of the donors, most TCR beta V segments appeared in productive rearrangements about 90% or about 30% of the time, broadly matching IMGT annotations. A later analysis reported that several top co-occurrence clusters appeared linked to parvovirus B19, influenza, CMV and Epstein-Barr virus. When HLA alleles, especially DR and DQ, strongly co-occurred, attributing TCR associations to individual alleles was difficult. Because counts were too low, approximately 18 rarely observed V segments, including chromosome 9 orphons, were excluded from the earlier analysis of several hundred of the donors. This cohort had only TCR beta chains sequenced, and the lack of alpha or paired-chain data limited which features could be detected. HLA typing was unavailable for some donors at each locus, so association tests used only the typed subset. The classifier was reported to diagnose cytomegalovirus status with high specificity and sensitivity in both the original cohort and the validation cohort. The study gave a list of roughly 150 TCR beta chains associated with cytomegalovirus. The sequencing pipeline was judged likely to have produced a cluster of highly shared sequence variants as a technical artifact. According to a later analysis, TCR association rates differed among HLA loci, with DRB1 alleles showing the most associated TCRs and HLA-C alleles showing the fewest. CMV serostatus was the only immune exposure information available for the cohort. Specific HLA alleles were associated with around 18,000 TCR beta sequences at a false discovery rate of 0.05 in a later analysis. Compared with the approximately 670-donor mean, donors in an Asian-associated ancestry cluster had fewer N-insertions in productive TCRs, according to a later genetic analysis. A further reported finding was that TCR beta sequences accurately predicted the HLA-A and HLA-B alleles for most subjects in the first cohort. In a later analysis, HLA-associated TCR beta chains showed more clonal expansion and lower generation probabilities than non-associated chains that were equally common. According to a later analysis, most CMV-associated TCR beta chains appeared to be HLA-restricted, and the HLA associations seemed to be driven largely by CMV exposure. V-gene and J-gene trimming of TCR beta chains was associated with a missense DCLRE1C variant in a later genetic analysis, and the association was replicated in an independent cohort. A few of the identified cytomegalovirus-associated TCR beta chains were confirmed in vitro to be specific for cytomegalovirus antigens.

A note on this clone: It lacks a known antigen. Base qualities are not recorded, but no much larger clone differs from it by a single base.

The material sequenced was PBMCs. The TCR sequence derives from a woman aged 18-30 years in good health and CMV-seropositive.

The encoded CDR3 is CASSYSQGSDYGYTF. The DNA sequence is TGTGCCAGCAGTTACTCACAGGGGTCCGACTATGGCTACACCTTC. The chain couples TRBV6-5 to TRBJ1-2, and 7 junction bases match TRBD1. The germline V end is reduced by 0 bases and the J end by 3 bases; junction bases left unmatched: 4. CDR3 length: 15 amino acids, cysteine to phenylalanine. The entry retains the CDR3 DNA only, 45 bases that are in frame from base 1. CDR1 is given as MNHEY and CDR2 as SVGAGI, both from the germline V gene.